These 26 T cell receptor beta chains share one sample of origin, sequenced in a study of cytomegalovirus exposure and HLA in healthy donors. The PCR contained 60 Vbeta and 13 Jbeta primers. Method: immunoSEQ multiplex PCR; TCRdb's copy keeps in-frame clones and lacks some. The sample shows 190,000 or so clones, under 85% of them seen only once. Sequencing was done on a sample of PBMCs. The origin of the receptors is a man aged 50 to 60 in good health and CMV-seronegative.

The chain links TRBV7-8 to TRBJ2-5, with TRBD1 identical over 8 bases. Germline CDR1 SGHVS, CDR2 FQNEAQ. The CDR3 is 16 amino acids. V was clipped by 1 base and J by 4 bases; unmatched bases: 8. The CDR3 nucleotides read TGTGCCAGCAGCTTAGGGGGTCGCGGGACAGGAGAGACCCAGTACTTC. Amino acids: CASSLGGRGTGETQYF.

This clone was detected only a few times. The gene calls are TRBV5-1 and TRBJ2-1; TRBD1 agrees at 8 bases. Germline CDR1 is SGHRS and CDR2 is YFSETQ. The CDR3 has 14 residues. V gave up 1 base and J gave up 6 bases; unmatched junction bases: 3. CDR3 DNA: TGCGCCAGCAGCTTGTTCACAGGGGGCAATGAGCAGTTCTTC. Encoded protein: CASSLFTGGNEQFF.

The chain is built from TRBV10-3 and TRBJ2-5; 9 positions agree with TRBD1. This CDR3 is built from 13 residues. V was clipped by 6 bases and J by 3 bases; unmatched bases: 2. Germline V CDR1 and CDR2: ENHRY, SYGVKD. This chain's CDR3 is CAIRGQGEETQYF. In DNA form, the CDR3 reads TGTGCCATCAGGGGACAGGGTGAAGAGACCCAGTACTTC.

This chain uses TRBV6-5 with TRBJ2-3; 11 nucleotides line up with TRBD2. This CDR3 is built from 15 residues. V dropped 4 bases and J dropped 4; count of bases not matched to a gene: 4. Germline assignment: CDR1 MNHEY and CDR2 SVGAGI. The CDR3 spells CASSLAGGRADTQYF. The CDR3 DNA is TGTGCCAGCAGTTTAGCGGGGGGGAGGGCAGATACGCAGTATTTT.

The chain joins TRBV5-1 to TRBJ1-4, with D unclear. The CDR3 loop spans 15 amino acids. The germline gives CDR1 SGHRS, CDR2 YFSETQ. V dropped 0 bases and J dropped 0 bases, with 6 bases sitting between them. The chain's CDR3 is CASSLGRSTNEKLFF. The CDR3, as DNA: TGCGCCAGCAGCTTGGGTCGGTCAACTAATGAAAAACTGTTTTTT. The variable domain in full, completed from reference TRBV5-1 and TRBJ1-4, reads KAGVTQTPRYLIKTRGQQVTLSCSPISGHRSVSWYQQTPGQGLQFLFEYFSETQRNKGNFPGRFSGRQFSNSRSEMNVSTLELGDSALYLCASSLGRSTNEKLFFGSGTQLSVL.

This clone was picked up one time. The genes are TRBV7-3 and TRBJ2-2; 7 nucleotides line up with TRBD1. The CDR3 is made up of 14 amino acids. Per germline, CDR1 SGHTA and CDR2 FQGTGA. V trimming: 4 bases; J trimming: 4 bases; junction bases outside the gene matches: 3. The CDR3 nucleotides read TGTGCCAGCAGCTCGGGACAGCGCACCGGGGAGCTGTTTTTT. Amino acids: CASSSGQRTGELFF. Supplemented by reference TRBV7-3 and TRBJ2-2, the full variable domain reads GAGVSQTPSNKVTEKGKYVELRCDPISGHTALYWYRQSLGQGPEFLIYFQGTGAADDSGLPNDRFFAVRPEGSVSTLKIQRTERGDSAVYLCASSSGQRTGELFFGEGSRLTVL.

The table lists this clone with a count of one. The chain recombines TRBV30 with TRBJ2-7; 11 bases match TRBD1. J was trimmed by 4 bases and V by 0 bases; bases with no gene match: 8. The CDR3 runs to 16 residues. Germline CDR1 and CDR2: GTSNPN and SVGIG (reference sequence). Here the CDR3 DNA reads TGTGCCTGGAGTGTACGGCCGGGACAGGGGGGGTACGAGCAGTACTTC. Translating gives CAWSVRPGQGGYEQYF.

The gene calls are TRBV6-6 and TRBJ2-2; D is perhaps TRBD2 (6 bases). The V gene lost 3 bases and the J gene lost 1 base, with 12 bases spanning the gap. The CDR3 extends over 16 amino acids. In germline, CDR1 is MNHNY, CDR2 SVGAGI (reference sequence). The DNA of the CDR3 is TGTGCCAGCAGTTATTCGGTTAGCGGGAACACCGGGGAGCTGTTTTTT. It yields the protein CASSYSVSGNTGELFF.

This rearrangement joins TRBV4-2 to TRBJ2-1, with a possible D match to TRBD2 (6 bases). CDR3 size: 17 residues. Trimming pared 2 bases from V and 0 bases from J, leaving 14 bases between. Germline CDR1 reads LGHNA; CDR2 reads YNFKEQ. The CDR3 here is CASSQQARGTSYNEQFF. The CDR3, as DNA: TGTGCCAGCAGCCAACAAGCGCGCGGGACCTCCTACAATGAGCAGTTCTTC.

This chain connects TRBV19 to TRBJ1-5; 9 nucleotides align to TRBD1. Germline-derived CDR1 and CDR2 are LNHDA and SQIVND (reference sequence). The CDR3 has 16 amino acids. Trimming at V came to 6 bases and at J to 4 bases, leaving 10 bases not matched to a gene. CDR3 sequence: CASSAGTGLPNQPQHF. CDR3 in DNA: TGTGCCAGTAGCGCCGGGACAGGGCTACCGAATCAGCCCCAGCATTTT.

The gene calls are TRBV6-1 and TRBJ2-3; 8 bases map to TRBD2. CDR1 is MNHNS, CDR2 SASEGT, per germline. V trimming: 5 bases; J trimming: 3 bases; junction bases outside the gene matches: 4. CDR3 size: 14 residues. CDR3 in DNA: TGTGCCAGCAGTAGCAGCGGGAGTACAGATACGCAGTATTTT. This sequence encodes CASSSSGSTDTQYF.

CDR3 sequence: CASSPQEVLRPNTEAFF. The CDR3 DNA follows: TGCGCCAGCAGCCCCCAGGAGGTTCTAAGGCCGAACACTGAAGCTTTCTTT. The chain carries TRBV5-1 and TRBJ1-1; D uncertain. Trimming removed 4 bases at V and 1 base at J, with 20 bases between. CDR3 length equals 17 residues. Germline values: CDR1 SGHRS, CDR2 YFSETQ. Full variable domain (remainder filled in from reference TRBV5-1 and TRBJ1-1): KAGVTQTPRYLIKTRGQQVTLSCSPISGHRSVSWYQQTPGQGLQFLFEYFSETQRNKGNFPGRFSGRQFSNSRSEMNVSTLELGDSALYLCASSPQEVLRPNTEAFFGQGTRLTVV.

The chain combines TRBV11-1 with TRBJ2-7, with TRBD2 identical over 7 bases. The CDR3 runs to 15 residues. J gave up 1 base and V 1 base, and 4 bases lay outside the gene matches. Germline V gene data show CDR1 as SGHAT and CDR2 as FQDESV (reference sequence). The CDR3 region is CASSLDRTRSYEQYF. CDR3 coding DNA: TGTGCCAGCAGCTTAGATAGGACTAGGTCCTACGAGCAGTACTTC.

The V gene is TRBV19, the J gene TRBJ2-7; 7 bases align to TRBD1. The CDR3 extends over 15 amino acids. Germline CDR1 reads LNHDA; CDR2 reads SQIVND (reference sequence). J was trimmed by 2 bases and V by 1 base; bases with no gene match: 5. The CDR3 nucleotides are TGTGCCAGTAGTATAGCCCACAGGGGCGCCTACGAGCAGTACTTC. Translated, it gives CASSIAHRGAYEQYF.

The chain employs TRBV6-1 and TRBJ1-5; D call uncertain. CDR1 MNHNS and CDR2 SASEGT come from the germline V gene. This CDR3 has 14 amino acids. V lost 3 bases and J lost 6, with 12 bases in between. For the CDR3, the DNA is TGTGCCAGCAGTGAGAGGCAGGAGGCTCAGCCCCAGCATTTT. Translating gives CASSERQEAQPQHF.

CDR3 in DNA: TGTGCCAGCAGCGCTCGTCTAGCGGGGGGCACAGATACGCAGTATTTT. Its protein product is CASSARLAGGTDTQYF. The rearrangement joins TRBV11-2 to TRBJ2-3; 10 bases are shared with TRBD2. CDR1 is SGHAT and CDR2 is FQNNGV in the germline V gene. The CDR3 totals 16 residues. Germline trimming cut 5 bases from V and 1 base from J; bases unmatched to any gene: 6.

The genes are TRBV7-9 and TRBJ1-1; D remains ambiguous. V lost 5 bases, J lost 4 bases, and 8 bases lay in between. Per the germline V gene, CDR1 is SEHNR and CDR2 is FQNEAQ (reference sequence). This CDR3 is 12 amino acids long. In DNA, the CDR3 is TGTGCCAGCAGCCAGGTAGGCACTGAAGCTTTCTTT. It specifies CASSQVGTEAFF.

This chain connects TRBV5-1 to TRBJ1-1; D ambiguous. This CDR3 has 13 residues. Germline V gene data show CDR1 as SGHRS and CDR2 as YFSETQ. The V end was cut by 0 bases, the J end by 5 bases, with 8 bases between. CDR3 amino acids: CASSLERETEAFF. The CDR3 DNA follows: TGCGCCAGCAGCTTGGAGCGGGAGACTGAAGCTTTCTTT.

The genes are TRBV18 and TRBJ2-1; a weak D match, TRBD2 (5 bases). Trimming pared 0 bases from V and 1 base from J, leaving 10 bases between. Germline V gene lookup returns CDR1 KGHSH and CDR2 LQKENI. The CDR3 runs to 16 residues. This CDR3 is CASSPPSRRSYNEQFF. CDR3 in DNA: TGTGCCAGCTCACCACCCTCCCGGAGGTCCTACAATGAGCAGTTCTTC.

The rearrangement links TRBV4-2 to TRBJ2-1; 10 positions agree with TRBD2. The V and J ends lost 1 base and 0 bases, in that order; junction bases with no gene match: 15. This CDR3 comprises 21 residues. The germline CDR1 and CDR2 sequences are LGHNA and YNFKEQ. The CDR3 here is CASSQGLSGTSARSSYNEQFF. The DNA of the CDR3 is TGTGCCAGCAGCCAAGGTCTTTCCGGGACTAGCGCCAGGAGCTCCTACAATGAGCAGTTCTTC.

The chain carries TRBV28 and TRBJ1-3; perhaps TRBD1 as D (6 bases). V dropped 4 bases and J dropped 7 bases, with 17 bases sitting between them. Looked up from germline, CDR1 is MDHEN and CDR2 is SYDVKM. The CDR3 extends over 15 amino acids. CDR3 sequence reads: CASSSQGLGANTIYF. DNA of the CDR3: TGTGCCAGCAGTTCACAGGGTTTAGGGGCGAACACCATATATTTT. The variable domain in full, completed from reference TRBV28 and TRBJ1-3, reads DVKVTQSSRYLVKRTGEKVFLECVQDMDHENMFWYRQDPGLGLRLIYFSYDVKMKEKGDIPEGYSVSREKKERFSLILESASTNQTSMYLCASSSQGLGANTIYFGEGSWLTVV.

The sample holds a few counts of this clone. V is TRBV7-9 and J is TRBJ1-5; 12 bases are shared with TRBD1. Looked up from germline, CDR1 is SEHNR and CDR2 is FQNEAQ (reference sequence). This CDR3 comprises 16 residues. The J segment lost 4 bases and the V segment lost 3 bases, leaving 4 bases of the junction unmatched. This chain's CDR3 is CASSLGQGARNQPQHF. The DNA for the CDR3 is TGTGCCAGCAGCTTGGGACAGGGGGCGAGGAATCAGCCCCAGCATTTT. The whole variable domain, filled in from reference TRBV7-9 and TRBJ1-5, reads DTGVSQNPRHKITKRGQNVTFRCDPISEHNRLYWYRQTLGQGPEFLTYFQNEAQLEKSRLLSDRFSAERPKGSFSTLEIQRTEQGDSAMYLCASSLGQGARNQPQHFGDGTRLSIL.

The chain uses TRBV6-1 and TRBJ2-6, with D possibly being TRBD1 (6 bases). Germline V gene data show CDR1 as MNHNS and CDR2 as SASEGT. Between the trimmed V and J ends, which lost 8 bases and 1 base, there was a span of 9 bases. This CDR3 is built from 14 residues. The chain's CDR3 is CASLDRSGANVLTF. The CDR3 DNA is TGTGCCAGCCTCGACAGGTCTGGGGCCAACGTCCTGACTTTC.

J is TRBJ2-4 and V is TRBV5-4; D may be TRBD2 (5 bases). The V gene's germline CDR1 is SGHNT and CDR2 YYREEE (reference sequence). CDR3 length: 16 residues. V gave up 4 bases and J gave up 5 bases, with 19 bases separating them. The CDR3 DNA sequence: TGTGCCAGCAGCCTAGAAGGCGGGTCTTCTCAAAACATTCAGTACTTC. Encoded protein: CASSLEGGSSQNIQYF.

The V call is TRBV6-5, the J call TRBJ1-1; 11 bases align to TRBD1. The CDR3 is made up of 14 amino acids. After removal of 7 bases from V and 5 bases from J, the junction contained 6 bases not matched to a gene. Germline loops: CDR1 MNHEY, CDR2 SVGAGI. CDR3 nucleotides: TGTGCCAGCAAAACGGACAGGGGGCATACTGAAGCTTTCTTT. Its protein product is CASKTDRGHTEAFF.

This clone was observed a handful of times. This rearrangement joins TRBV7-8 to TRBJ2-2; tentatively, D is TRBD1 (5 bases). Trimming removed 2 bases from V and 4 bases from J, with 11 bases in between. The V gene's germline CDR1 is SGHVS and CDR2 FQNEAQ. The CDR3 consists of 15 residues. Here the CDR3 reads CASSLFVGATGELFF. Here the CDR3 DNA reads TGTGCCAGCAGCTTATTTGTTGGGGCCACCGGGGAGCTGTTTTTT.